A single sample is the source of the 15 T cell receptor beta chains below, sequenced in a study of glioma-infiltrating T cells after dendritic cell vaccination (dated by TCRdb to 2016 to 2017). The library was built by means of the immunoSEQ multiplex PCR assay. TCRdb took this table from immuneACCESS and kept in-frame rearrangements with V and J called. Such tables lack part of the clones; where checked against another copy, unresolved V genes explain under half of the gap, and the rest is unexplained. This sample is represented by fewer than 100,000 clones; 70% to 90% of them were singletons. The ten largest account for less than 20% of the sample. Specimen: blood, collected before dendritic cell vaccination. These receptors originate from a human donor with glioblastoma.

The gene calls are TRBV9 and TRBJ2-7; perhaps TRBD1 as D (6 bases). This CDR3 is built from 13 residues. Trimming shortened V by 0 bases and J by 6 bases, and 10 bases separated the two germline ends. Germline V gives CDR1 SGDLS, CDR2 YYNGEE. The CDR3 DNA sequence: TGTGCCAGCAGCGTAGGAGACAGGCGCGAGCAGTACTTC. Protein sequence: CASSVGDRREQYF.

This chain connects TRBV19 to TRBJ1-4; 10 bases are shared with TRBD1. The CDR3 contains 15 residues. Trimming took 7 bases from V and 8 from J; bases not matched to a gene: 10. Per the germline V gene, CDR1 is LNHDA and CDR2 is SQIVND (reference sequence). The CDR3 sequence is CASTGQGVLGEKLFF. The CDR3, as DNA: TGTGCCAGTACCGGACAGGGGGTACTAGGGGAAAAACTGTTTTTT.

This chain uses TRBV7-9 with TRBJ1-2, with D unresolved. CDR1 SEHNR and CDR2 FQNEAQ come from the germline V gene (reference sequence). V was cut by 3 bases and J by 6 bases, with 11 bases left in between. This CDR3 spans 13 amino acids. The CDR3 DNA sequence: TGTGCCAGCAGCTTTGGAAAAGCGGATGGCTACACCTTC. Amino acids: CASSFGKADGYTF.

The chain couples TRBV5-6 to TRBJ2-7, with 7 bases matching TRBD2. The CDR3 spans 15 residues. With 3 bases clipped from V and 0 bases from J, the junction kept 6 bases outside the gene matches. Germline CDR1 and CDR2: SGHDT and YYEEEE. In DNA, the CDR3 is TGTGCCAGCAGCTACCGGGAGGTTAGCTCCTACGAGCAGTACTTC. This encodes CASSYREVSSYEQYF.

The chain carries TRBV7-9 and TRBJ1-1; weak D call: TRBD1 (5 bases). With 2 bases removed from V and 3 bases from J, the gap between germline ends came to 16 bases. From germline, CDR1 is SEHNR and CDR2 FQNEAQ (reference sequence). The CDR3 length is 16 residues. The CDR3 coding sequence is TGTGCCAGCAGCTTACCGAAGGGGTTAGGGGACACTGAAGCTTTCTTT. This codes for CASSLPKGLGDTEAFF.

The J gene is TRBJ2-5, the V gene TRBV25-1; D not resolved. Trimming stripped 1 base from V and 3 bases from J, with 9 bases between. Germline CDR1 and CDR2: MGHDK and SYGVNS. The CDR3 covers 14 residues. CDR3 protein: CASSEFGGEETQYF. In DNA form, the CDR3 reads TGTGCCAGCAGTGAATTTGGCGGTGAAGAGACCCAGTACTTC. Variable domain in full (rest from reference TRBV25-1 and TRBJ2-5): EADIYQTPRYLVIGTGKKITLECSQTMGHDKMYWYQQDPGMELHLIHYSYGVNSTEKGDLSSESTVSRIRTEHFPLTLESARPSHTSQYLCASSEFGGEETQYFGPGTRLLVL.

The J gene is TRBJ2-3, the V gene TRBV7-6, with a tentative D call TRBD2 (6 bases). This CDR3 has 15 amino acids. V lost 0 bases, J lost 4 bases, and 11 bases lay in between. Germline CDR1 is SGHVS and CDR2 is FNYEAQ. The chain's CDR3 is CASSLAGLLSDTQYF. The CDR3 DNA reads TGTGCCAGCAGCTTAGCAGGACTATTATCAGATACGCAGTATTTT.

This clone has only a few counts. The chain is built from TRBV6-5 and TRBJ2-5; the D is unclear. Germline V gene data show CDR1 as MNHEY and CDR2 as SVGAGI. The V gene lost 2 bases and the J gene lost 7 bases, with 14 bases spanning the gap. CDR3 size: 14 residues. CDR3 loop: CASSYERSVGTQYF. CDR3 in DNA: TGTGCCAGCAGTTACGAGCGATCGGTTGGGACCCAGTACTTC.

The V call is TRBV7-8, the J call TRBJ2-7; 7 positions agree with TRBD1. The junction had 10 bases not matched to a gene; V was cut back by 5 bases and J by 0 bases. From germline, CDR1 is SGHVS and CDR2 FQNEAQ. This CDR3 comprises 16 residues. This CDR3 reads CASSPGQAGSSYEQYF. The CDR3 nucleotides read TGTGCCAGCAGCCCAGGACAGGCAGGGAGCTCCTACGAGCAGTACTTC.

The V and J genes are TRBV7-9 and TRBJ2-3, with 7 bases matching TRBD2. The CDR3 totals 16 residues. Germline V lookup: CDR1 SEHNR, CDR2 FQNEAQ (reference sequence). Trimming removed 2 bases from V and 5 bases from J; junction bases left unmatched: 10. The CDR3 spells CASSLTGGYTVDTQYF. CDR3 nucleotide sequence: TGTGCCAGCAGCTTAACGGGAGGCTACACGGTAGATACGCAGTATTTT.

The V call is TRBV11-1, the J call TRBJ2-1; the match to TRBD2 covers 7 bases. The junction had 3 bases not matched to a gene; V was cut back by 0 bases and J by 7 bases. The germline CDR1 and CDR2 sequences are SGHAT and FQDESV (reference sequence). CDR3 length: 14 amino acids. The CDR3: CASSLAWGGNEQFF. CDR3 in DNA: TGTGCCAGCAGCTTAGCGTGGGGGGGGAATGAGCAGTTCTTC.

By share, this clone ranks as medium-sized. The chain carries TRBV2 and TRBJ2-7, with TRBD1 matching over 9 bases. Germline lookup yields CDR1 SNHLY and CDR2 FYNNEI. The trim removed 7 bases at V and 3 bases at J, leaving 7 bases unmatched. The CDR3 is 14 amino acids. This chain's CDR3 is CASNDGTGFYEQYF. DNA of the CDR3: TGTGCCAGCAACGACGGGACAGGGTTCTACGAGCAGTACTTC.

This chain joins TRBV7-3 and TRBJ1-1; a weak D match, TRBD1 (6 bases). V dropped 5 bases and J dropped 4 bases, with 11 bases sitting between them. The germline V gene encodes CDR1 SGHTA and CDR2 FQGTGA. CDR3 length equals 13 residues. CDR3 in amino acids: CASSTQGSTEAFF. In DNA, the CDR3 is TGTGCCAGCAGCACTCAGGGGTCCACTGAAGCTTTCTTT.

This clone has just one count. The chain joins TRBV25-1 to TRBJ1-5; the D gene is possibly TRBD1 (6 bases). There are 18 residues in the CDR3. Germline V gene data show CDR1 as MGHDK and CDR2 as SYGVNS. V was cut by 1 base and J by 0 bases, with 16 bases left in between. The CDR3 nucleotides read TGTGCCAGCAGTGAATCGAATCCGGGACAATATAGCAATCAGCCCCAGCATTTT. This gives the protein CASSESNPGQYSNQPQHF.

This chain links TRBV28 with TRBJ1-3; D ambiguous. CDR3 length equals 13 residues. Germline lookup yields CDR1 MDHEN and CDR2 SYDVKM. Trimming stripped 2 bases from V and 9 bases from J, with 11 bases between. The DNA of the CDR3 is TGTGCCAGCAGTTTAGTAAGTCCGGGCACCATATATTTT. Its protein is CASSLVSPGTIYF.